These 2 T cell receptor beta chains were sequenced from one sample in a study of CD8+ T cells in alopecia areata. Following RNA extraction, reverse transcription yielded cDNA that acted as the sequencing template. Produced via immunoSEQ multiplex PCR; TCRdb's table is partial and in-frame only. The data show about 110,000 clones, approximately 50% seen once. Sample: NKG2D-low CD8+ T cells sorted from blood. Receptors were obtained from a human donor with alopecia areata.

The chain has TRBV29-1 and TRBJ2-6; weak D call: TRBD1 (5 bases). The length of the CDR3 is 15 residues. Germline lookup yields CDR1 SQVTM and CDR2 ANQGSEA. V lost 7 bases and J 2 bases, leaving 15 bases between the germline ends. CDR3 in DNA: TGCAGCGCACACGAGACAGAGACTGGGGCCAACGTCCTGACTTTC. Its translation: CSAHETETGANVLTF.

The chain links TRBV7-9 to TRBJ2-2; D is undetermined. Per the germline V gene, CDR1 is SEHNR and CDR2 is FQNEAQ (reference sequence). V gave up 3 bases and J gave up 5 bases, with 10 bases separating them. The CDR3 sequence is 14 residues long. CDR3 in DNA: TGTGCCAGCAGCTTGGGGTCCCTTACCGGGGAGCTGTTTTTT. Translating gives CASSLGSLTGELFF. Complete variable domain (other parts from reference TRBV7-9 and TRBJ2-2): DTGVSQNPRHKITKRGQNVTFRCDPISEHNRLYWYRQTLGQGPEFLTYFQNEAQLEKSRLLSDRFSAERPKGSFSTLEIQRTEQGDSAMYLCASSLGSLTGELFFGEGSRLTVL.